The rows below give T cell receptor beta chains drawn from one sample of a study. TCRdb re-called the 5' RACE reads through MiXCR, storing one row per CDR3 protein. The sample has about 10,000 distinct CDR3 sequences, about 30% seen once. The sample comprised naive CD4+ T cells sorted from a lymph node. These receptors were taken from a female donor with breast cancer. Both conserved end residues are part of each CDR3. The D gene is left open where the match is weak. Rows give clone size only sometimes, using once, few, many, or a class for an expanded clone.

j_call v_call d_call clone_size cdr3_nt cdr3_aa
TRBJ1-1 TRBV4-1 . medium-sized TGCGCCAGCAGCCAAGATTCCGGGGTATGGACTGAAGCTTTCTTT CASSQDSGVWTEAFF
TRBJ1-2 TRBV5-1 TRBD1 . TGCGCCAGCAGCTTAAGCCGGACAGGCATTAACTATGGCTACACCTTC CASSLSRTGINYGYTF
TRBJ2-3 TRBV20-1 . few TGCAGTGCTAGAGATGGGGCGACGGCCCCCACAGATACGCAGTATTTT CSARDGATAPTDTQYF
TRBJ2-6 TRBV28 . medium-sized TGTGCCAGCAGTTCGCACTCTGGGGCCAACGTCCTGACTTTC CASSSHSGANVLTF
TRBJ2-1 TRBV20-1 . few TGCAGTGCTAGAGGGGGGACTTTTCCTAACAATGAGCAGTTCTTC CSARGGTFPNNEQFF
TRBJ2-3 TRBV9 . . TGTGCCAGCAGCGTTAGTGCCAGTGGCACAGATACGCAGTATTTT CASSVSASGTDTQYF
TRBJ2-7 TRBV25-1 . . TGTGCCAGCAGTGTAACCGGGAATATGTCCTACGAGCAGTACTTC CASSVTGNMSYEQYF
TRBJ2-7 TRBV5-1 TRBD1 many TGCGCCAGCAGCTTCACAGGACAGGGGTCCTACGAGCAGTACTTC CASSFTGQGSYEQYF
TRBJ1-5 TRBV12-3/TRBV12-4 TRBD1 . TGTGCCAGCAGAAGGGACAGGGGGTGCGGTCAGCCCCAGCATTTT CASRRDRGCGQPQHF
TRBJ1-6 TRBV12-3/TRBV12-4 . . TGTGCCAACAGTCAACAGAATTATAATTCACCCCTCCACTTT CANSQQNYNSPLHF
TRBJ2-7 TRBV7-9 . few TGTGCCAGCAGCCGGGGCTCCTACGAGCAGTACTTC CASSRGSYEQYF
TRBJ1-6 TRBV20-1 . medium-sized TGCAGTGCTCCCGGGGACTTACCGAATTCACCCCTCCACTTT CSAPGDLPNSPLHF
TRBJ1-6 TRBV3-1 . few TGTGCCAGCAGCGCCCCGGGGACAAATTCACCCCTCCACTTT CASSAPGTNSPLHF
TRBJ2-7 TRBV5-1 . many TGCGCCAGCAGCACAGACACGAGGGTCTACGAGCAGTACTTC CASSTDTRVYEQYF
TRBJ2-3 TRBV4-1 . . TGCGCCAGCAGCCAAGATCCCCCCACGGGTGCGGCGCAGTATTTT CASSQDPPTGAAQYF